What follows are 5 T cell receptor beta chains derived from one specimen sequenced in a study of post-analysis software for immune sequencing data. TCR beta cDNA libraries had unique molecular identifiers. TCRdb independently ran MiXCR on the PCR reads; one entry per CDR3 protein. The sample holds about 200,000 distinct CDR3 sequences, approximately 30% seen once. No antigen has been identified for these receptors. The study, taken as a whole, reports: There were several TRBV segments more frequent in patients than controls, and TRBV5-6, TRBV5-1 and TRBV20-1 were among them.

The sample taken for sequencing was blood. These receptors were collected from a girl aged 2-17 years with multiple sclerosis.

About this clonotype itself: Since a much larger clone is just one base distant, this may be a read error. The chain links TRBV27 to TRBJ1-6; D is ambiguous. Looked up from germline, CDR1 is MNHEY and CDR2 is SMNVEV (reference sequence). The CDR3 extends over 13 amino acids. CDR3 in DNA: TGTGCCAGCAGTCCCTCGATTAATTCACCCCCCCACTTT. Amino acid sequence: CASSPSINSPPHF.

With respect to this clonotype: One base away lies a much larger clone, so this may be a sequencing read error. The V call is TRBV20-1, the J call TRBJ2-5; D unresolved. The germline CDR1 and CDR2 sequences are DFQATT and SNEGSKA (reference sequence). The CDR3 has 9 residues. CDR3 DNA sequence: TGCAGTGCTGGAGAGACCCAGTACTTC. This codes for CSAGETQYF.

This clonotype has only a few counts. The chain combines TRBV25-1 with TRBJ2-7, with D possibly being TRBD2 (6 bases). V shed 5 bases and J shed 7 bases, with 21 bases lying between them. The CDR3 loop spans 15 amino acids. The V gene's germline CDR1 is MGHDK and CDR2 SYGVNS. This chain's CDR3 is CASSIRGLLNNEQYF. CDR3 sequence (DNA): TGTGCCAGCAGTATAAGGGGACTGCTAAACAATGAGCAGTACTTC.

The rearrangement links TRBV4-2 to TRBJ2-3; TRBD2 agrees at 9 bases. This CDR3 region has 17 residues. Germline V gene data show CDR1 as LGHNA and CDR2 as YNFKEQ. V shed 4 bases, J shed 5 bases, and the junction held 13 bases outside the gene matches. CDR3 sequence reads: CASSPQESAGGQDTQYF. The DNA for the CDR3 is TGTGCCAGCAGCCCTCAGGAGAGTGCGGGGGGGCAAGATACGCAGTATTTT.

Written as DNA, the CDR3 is TGTGCCAGCGCCAGGGACTATGGCTACACCTTC. Its translation is CASARDYGYTF. This chain joins TRBV2 and TRBJ1-2, with D perhaps TRBD1 (5 bases). Germline CDR1 SNHLY, CDR2 FYNNEI. V was pared by 8 bases and J by 3 bases, with 7 bases between. This CDR3 has 11 amino acids.